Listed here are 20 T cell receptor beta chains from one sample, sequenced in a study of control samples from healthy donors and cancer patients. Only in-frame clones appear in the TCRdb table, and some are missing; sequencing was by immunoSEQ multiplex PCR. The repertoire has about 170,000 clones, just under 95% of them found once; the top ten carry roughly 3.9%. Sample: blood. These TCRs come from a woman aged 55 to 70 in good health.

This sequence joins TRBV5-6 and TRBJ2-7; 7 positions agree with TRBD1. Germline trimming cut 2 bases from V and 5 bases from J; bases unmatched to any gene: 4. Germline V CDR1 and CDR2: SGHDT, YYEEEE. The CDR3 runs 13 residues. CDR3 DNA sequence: TGTGCCAGCAGCTTAGACAGGGCGCACGAGCAGTACTTC. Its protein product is CASSLDRAHEQYF.

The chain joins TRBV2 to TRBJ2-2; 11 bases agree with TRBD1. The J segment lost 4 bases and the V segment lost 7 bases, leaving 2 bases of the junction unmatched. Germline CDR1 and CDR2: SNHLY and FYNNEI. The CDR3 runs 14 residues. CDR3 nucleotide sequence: TGTGCCAGCAAGGGACAGGGGGTCACCGGGGAGCTGTTTTTT. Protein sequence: CASKGQGVTGELFF.

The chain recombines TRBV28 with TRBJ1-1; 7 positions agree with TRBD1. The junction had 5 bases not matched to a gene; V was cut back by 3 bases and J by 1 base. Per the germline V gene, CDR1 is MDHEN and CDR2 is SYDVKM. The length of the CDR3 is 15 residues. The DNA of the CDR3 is TGTGCCAGCAGTTTGAGGGGGCTAGGGAACACTGAAGCTTTCTTT. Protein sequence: CASSLRGLGNTEAFF.

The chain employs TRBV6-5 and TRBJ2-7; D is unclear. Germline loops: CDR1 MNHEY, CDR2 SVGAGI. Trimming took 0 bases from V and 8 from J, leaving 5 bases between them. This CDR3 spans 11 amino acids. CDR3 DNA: TGTGCCAGCAGTTACTCGGGCAAGCAGTACTTC. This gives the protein CASSYSGKQYF.

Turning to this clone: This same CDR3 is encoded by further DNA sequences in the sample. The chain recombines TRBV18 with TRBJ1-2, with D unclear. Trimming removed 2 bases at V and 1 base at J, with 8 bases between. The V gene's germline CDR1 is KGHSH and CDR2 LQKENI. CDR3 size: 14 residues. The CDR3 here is CASSPGSSNYGYTF. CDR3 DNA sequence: TGTGCCAGCTCACCAGGTTCCAGTAACTATGGCTACACCTTC.

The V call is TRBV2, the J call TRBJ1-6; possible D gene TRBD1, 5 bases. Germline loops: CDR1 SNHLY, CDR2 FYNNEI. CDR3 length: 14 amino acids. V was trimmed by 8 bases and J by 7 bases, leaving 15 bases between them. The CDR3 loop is CASHTTDTNSPLHF. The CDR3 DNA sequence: TGTGCCAGCCATACGACAGACACAAATTCACCCCTCCACTTT.

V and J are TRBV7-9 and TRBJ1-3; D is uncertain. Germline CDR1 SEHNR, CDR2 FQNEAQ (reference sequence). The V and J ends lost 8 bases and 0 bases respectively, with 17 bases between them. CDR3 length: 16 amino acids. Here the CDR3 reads CASHPPQASSGNTIYF. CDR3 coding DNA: TGTGCCAGCCACCCCCCCCAGGCAAGCTCTGGAAACACCATATATTTT. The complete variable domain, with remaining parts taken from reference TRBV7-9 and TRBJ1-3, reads DTGVSQNPRHKITKRGQNVTFRCDPISEHNRLYWYRQTLGQGPEFLTYFQNEAQLEKSRLLSDRFSAERPKGSFSTLEIQRTEQGDSAMYLCASHPPQASSGNTIYFGEGSWLTVV.

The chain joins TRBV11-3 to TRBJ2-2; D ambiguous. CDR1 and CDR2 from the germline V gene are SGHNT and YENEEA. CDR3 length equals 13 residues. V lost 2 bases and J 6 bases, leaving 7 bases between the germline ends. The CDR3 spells CASSLNRAGELFF. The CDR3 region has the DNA TGTGCCAGCAGCTTAAATCGGGCCGGGGAGCTGTTTTTT.

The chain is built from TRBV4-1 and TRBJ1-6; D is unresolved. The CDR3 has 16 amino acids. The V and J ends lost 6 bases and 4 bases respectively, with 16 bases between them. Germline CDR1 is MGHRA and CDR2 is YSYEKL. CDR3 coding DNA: TGCGCCAGCAGGCTCCGATCGTCCGAATATAATTCACCCCTCCACTTT. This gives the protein CASRLRSSEYNSPLHF.

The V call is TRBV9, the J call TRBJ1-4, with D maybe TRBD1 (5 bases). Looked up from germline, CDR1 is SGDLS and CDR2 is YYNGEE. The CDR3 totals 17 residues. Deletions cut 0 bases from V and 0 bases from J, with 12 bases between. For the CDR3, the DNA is TGTGCCAGCAGCGTAGGTAGACAGACTGCAACTAATGAAAAACTGTTTTTT. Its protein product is CASSVGRQTATNEKLFF.

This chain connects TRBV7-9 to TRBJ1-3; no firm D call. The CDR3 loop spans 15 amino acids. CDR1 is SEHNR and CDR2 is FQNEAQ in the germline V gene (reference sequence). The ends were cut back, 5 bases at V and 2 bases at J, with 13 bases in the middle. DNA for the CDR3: TGTGCCAGCAGCCGCGACGGGATGACTGGAAACACCATATATTTT. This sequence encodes CASSRDGMTGNTIYF.

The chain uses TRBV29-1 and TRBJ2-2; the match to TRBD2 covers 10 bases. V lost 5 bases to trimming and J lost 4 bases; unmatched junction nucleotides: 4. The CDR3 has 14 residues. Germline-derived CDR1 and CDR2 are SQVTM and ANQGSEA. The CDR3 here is CSVKKRGGTGELFF. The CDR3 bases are TGCAGCGTTAAAAAGCGGGGGGGCACCGGGGAGCTGTTTTTT.

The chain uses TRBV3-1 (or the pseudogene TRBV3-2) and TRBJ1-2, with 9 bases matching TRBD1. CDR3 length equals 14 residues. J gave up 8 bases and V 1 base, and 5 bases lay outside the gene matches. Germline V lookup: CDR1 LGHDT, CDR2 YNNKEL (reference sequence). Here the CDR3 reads CASSQALTGGGYTF. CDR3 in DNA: TGTGCCAGCAGCCAAGCTTTGACAGGGGGAGGCTACACCTTC.

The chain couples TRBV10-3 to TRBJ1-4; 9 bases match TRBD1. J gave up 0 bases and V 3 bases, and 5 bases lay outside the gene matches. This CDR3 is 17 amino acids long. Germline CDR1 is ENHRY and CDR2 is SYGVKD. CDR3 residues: CAISDSDRGSTNEKLFF. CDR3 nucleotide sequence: TGTGCCATCAGTGACTCCGACAGGGGGTCAACTAATGAAAAACTGTTTTTT.

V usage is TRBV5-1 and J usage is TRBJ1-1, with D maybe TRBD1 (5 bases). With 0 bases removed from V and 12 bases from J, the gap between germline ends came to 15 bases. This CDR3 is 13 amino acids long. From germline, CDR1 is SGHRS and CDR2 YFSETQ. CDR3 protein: CASSLGAGWLSFF. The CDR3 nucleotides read TGCGCCAGCAGCTTGGGGGCAGGGTGGTTGTCTTTCTTT. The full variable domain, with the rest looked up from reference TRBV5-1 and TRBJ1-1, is KAGVTQTPRYLIKTRGQQVTLSCSPISGHRSVSWYQQTPGQGLQFLFEYFSETQRNKGNFPGRFSGRQFSNSRSEMNVSTLELGDSALYLCASSLGAGWLSFFGQGTRLTVV.

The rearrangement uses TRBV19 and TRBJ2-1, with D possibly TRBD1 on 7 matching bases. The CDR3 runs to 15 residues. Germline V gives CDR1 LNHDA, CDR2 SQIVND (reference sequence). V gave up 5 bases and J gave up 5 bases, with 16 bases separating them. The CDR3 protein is CASSSQGGAHNEQFF. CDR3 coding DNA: TGTGCCAGTAGTTCTCAGGGGGGAGCACACAATGAGCAGTTCTTC.

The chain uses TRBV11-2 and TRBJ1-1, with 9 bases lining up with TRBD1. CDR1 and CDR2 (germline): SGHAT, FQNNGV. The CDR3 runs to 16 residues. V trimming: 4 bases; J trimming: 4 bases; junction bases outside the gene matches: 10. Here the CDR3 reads CASSSRGQGRGTEAFF. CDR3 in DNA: TGTGCCAGCAGCTCACGAGGACAGGGGAGGGGCACTGAAGCTTTCTTT.

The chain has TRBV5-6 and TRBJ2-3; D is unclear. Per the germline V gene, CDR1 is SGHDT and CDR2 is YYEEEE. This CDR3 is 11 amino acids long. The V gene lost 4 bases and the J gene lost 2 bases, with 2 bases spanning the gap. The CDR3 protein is CASSNTDTQYF. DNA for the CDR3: TGTGCCAGCAGCAACACAGATACGCAGTATTTT.

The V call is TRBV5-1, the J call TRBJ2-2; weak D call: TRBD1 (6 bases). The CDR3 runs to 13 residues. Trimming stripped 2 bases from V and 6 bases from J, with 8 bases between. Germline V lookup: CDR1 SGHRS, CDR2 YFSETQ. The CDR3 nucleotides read TGCGCCAGCAGCTTAGAGGGGGCCGGGGAGCTGTTTTTT. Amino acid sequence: CASSLEGAGELFF.

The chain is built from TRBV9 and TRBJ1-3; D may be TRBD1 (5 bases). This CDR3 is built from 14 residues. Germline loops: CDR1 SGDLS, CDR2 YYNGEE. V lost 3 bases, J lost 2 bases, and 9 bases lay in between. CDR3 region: CASSAGTAGNTIYF. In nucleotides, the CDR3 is TGTGCCAGCAGCGCCGGGACGGCTGGAAACACCATATATTTT.